The present T cell receptor beta chain was sequenced within a study of T cells in Graves' hyperthyroidism and ophthalmopathy (dated by TCRdb to 2018 to 2020). About the investigation overall: Peripheral blood samples were taken at the time of initial diagnosis, prior to any treatment. The study also compared thyroid tissue and blood T-cell repertoires from several Graves' hyperthyroidism patients. TCR V-J signatures able to tell the groups apart were searched for in a discovery cohort of 90 to 100 patients, of whom approximately 40 had Graves' ophthalmopathy and more than 55 had stable Graves' hyperthyroidism. TCR Vbeta CDR3 sequencing of fewer than 150 peripheral blood samples (under 45 ophthalmopathy, some 75 hyperthyroidism and roughly 17 progressor patients) is reported in the paper. For training and testing, the roughly 100 patients in the discovery cohort were randomly divided in a 7:3 ratio. Prospective prediction of ophthalmopathy was tested in an independent validation cohort consisting of fewer than 20 hyperthyroidism patients and more than 15 patients who later progressed to ophthalmopathy. Once sampling was done, hyperthyroidism patients were given methimazole at a starting dose of 30 mg daily, whereas ophthalmopathy patients were given high-dose intravenous methylprednisolone.

Amplification of TCR beta CDR3 regions was carried out from RNA transcripts. A first-round RT-PCR of the TCR CDR3 used the HTBI primer set with the Qiagen OneStep RT-PCR kit. A second multiplex PCR round built the libraries, followed by size selection and purification. Sequencing of the libraries was done on an Illumina HiSeq2000 using paired-end 100 bp reads. The authors' analysis ran thus. Raw data were processed with SOAPnuke, discarding reads with adapters, uncalled bases, mean Phred below 15, or no exact constant-primer or identifier match. High-quality paired reads were merged using COPE v1.2.5, and each unique nucleotide sequence was defined as a clonotype. MiTCR v1.1 was used to align the clonotypes against IMGT TRBV, TRBD and TRBJ reference segments. Only V-J combinations with frequency above 0.0001, covering about 99% of repertoires, were analysed. The TCS score was defined as the ratio of F50 (clonal expansion) to E x V (chaos), calculated using BLOSUM62-based TCRdist between CDR3 peptides within each V-J. Welch's t-statistics and random forest reduced approximately 520 V-J features to 10 to 15, which were used in a naive Bayes classifier (R e1071). TCRdb trimmed the raw reads at Q25, called clones with MiXCR and kept productive beta chains. Records with the same CDR3 protein are collapsed into one entry carrying the most frequent genes and DNA. These V and J calls rely on TCRdb rather than the paper's analysis. The sample contains roughly 380,000 distinct CDR3 sequences, less than 15% of them found a single time. The top ten clonotypes cover roughly 20% of the sample.

The CDR3, cysteine through phenylalanine, is 14 amino acids long. Only the CDR3 region is kept as DNA, spanning 42 bases read in frame from base 1. CDR1 and CDR2 are read off the germline V gene as MDHEN and SYDVKM. The junction shows trimming of 6 bases on V and 6 bases on J, and the gene matches do not reach 10 bases of it. What the authors observed across the whole study: Blood samples also contained most of the expanded thyroid clonotypes (frequency above 0.001), which suggests that blood repertoires may reflect thyroid immune responses. In validation, the model predicted progression to ophthalmopathy a median of about 6.5 months before onset, with about 64% sensitivity and about 75% specificity. Sample size was not statistically predetermined, and investigators were not blinded to group allocation. In cross-validation, a model built on a 13 V-J signature told ophthalmopathy apart from stable hyperthyroidism with approximately 90% sensitivity and 81% to 82% specificity, and in testing the same model reached 80%/75%.

This clonotype was recorded a few times. No antigen is known for it. No base quality information exists; no much larger clone differs at one position. Hyperthyroidism patients were newly diagnosed, had a disease duration of under 2 months, and were aged 18 to 65 years. Exclusion was applied to patients with uncontrolled infections, other autoimmune diseases, pregnancy or lactation. Diagnoses were based on clinical symptoms, serum thyroxine and TRAb, thyroid ultrasound and orbital computed tomography. For progressor patients, blood was drawn at the first diagnosis of hyperthyroidism, before any ophthalmopathy symptoms had appeared. PBMCs were isolated from about 9.1 ml of fresh peripheral blood by Ficoll-Paque density gradient centrifugation. Progressor patients were first diagnosed with Graves' hyperthyroidism and then developed ophthalmopathy during follow-up. Total RNA was extracted using Trizol reagent, and RNA quality was assessed on an Agilent 2100 Bioanalyzer.

The sequence derives from a man aged 30 to 45 with Graves' hyperthyroidism that later progressed to Graves' ophthalmopathy. Sequenced sample: blood. The receptor chain draws on TRBV28 and TRBJ1-2, and 7 bases in between align with TRBD1. The bases read TGTGCCAGCAGACTAACCGACAGGGCAAATGGCTACACCTTC. Translation gives CASRLTDRANGYTF.